This T cell receptor beta chain comes out of a study of identifying expanded T cells in peripheral blood. CDR1 and CDR2 from the germline V gene are SGHKS and YYEKEE (reference sequence). The CDR3 is made up of 11 amino acids. The V gene end was trimmed by 4 bases and the J gene end by 6 bases; junction bases not matched to a gene: 1. Collection occurred without any documented infections or immune events in donors. Assay used: immunoSEQ multiplex PCR; TCRdb lists only in-frame clones, some missing. Altogether over 100,000 clones are present, roughly 88% being singletons, with the ten largest covering roughly an eighth. The study's findings and limits: Variance in clone template counts between roughly two-week samples significantly increased with total template count across all healthy donors.

Notes on this clone: The antigen remains unidentified.

The origin of this receptor is a person aged 18 to 75 in good health. The rearrangement joins TRBV5-5 to TRBJ2-7; 7 nucleotides line up with TRBD2. Sequences were obtained from blood. Here the CDR3 reads CASSPGGEQYF. The DNA of the CDR3 is TGTGCCAGCAGCCCGGGGGGCGAGCAGTACTTC.